This is a list of T cell receptor beta chains from one sample in a study of radiotherapy plus CTLA-4 blockade in lung cancer. Method: immunoSEQ multiplex PCR; TCRdb's copy keeps in-frame clones and lacks some. The table includes about 39,000 clones, more than 70% detected once. The sequencing used peripheral blood, collected from a patient treated with radiotherapy plus ipilimumab. The source is a human donor with non-small cell lung cancer that progressed on radiotherapy plus ipilimumab. The CDR3 runs from the conserved cysteine through the conserved F or W. D genes are given only for firm matches. Not every row has a clone size; where given, it reads once, few, many or a size class.

cdr3_nt cdr3_aa d_call v_call clone_size j_call
TGTGCCAGCAGCCCAGTCCCTAGCGACTACAATGAGCAGTTCTTC CASSPVPSDYNEQFF NA TRBV7-9 few TRBJ2-1
TGTGCCAGCAGCCAGGGGGGAAAGACCCAGTACTTC CASSQGGKTQYF NA TRBV7-3 NA TRBJ2-5
TGTGCCAGCAGTTTATCCAGGATCCATGGCTACACCTTC CASSLSRIHGYTF NA TRBV27 few TRBJ1-2
TGTGCCAGCAGAGTCGGACAGGGGGATCAGGACACTGAAGCTTTCTTT CASRVGQGDQDTEAFF NA TRBV21-1 few TRBJ1-1
TGTGCCAGCAGCTTCAACAGGCTGAACACTGAAGCTTTCTTT CASSFNRLNTEAFF NA TRBV5-4 NA TRBJ1-1
TGTGCCATCAGTGACGACAGGAGTATTGGTGCTTTCTTT CAISDDRSIGAFF NA TRBV10-3 once TRBJ1-1
TGTGCCAGCAGCTTTGAGGGCTTGGTCACTGAAGCTTTCTTT CASSFEGLVTEAFF NA TRBV7-6 NA TRBJ1-1
TGTGCCAGCAGCTTGATCTGGGCGGGGGGCAGCTCCTACAATGAGCAGTTCTTC CASSLIWAGGSSYNEQFF TRBD2 TRBV7-2 NA TRBJ2-1
TGTGCCAGCAGCACCTCTCCGGGACTAGGAAGAACCTACGAGCAGTACTTC CASSTSPGLGRTYEQYF TRBD2 TRBV7-9 few TRBJ2-7
TGTGCCAGCAGCCGACAGGGGACGAACACTGAAGCTTTCTTT CASSRQGTNTEAFF TRBD1 TRBV2 NA TRBJ1-1
TGTGCCAGCAGCCCGGCTGGATCCCAGAGGGGCTACACCTTC CASSPAGSQRGYTF NA TRBV9 NA TRBJ1-2
TGCGCCAGCAGAGGACAGGGGTCCGTGAACACTGAAGCTTTCTTT CASRGQGSVNTEAFF TRBD1 TRBV5-1 NA TRBJ1-1
TGTGCCAGCAGTTTCGTTCAGGGGGCTCGTGATACGCAGTATTTT CASSFVQGARDTQYF TRBD1 TRBV27 NA TRBJ2-3
TGTGCCAGCAGCTCCGACAGGGGGCGAGTCTATGGCTACACCTTC CASSSDRGRVYGYTF TRBD1 TRBV27 NA TRBJ1-2
TGTGCCAGCAGTGGAAGGCTAGCGGGGGGAGAGGAGACCCAGTACTTC CASSGRLAGGEETQYF TRBD2 TRBV2 NA TRBJ2-5
TGTGCCAGTAGTATGGGTGGAGGATCTGGGGCCAACGTCCTGACTTTC CASSMGGGSGANVLTF NA TRBV19 NA TRBJ2-6
TGTGCCAGCAGGACAGGGACTAATGAAAAACTGTTTTTT CASRTGTNEKLFF TRBD1 TRBV2 few TRBJ1-4
TGTGCCAGCAGCTTACCCGGGGGGGTTAGTAAAGAGACCCAGTACTTC CASSLPGGVSKETQYF TRBD2 TRBV7-3 NA TRBJ2-5
TGTGCCAGTAGTATCCGGGACAGGGTTAGCTCACCCCTCCACTTT CASSIRDRVSSPLHF TRBD1 TRBV19 few TRBJ1-6
TGCGCCAGCAGCCTCCCGAGACTCGTTAGATCCTACAATGAGCAGTTCTTC CASSLPRLVRSYNEQFF NA TRBV4-1 NA TRBJ2-1
TGTGCCAGTAGGCGAGGACAGGGGGAAGCCTTGAACACTGAAGCTTTCTTT CASRRGQGEALNTEAFF TRBD1 TRBV19 NA TRBJ1-1
TGTGCCAGCTCACCAACAGGGGGAAGGTACGAGCAGTACTTC CASSPTGGRYEQYF TRBD1 TRBV18 NA TRBJ2-7
TGTGCCAGCTCTCCTCAGCGGGACACAGATACGCAGTATTTT CASSPQRDTDTQYF TRBD2 TRBV18 once TRBJ2-3
TGTGCCAGCAAACAGAGACAGGGCTTTTCCTACGAGCAGTACTTC CASKQRQGFSYEQYF TRBD1 TRBV28 few TRBJ2-7
TGTGCCAGTATTGGGACAGGGAGAACCGGGGAGCTGTTTTTT CASIGTGRTGELFF TRBD1 TRBV19 NA TRBJ2-2
TGCGCCAGCAACGGACCCGCCAAACGGGACAGCTACGAGCAGTACTTC CASNGPAKRDSYEQYF TRBD1 TRBV10-1 NA TRBJ2-7
TGTGCCAGCAGGGGGACAGGGTCTGAAGATACGCAGTATTTT CASRGTGSEDTQYF TRBD1 TRBV25-1 NA TRBJ2-3
TGTGCCAGCAGCGTGAGTGGAGCAACTAATGAAAAACTGTTTTTT CASSVSGATNEKLFF NA TRBV9 NA TRBJ1-4
TGTGCCAGCAGCACCGGGACTAGCCGGGGTGAGCAGTTCTTC CASSTGTSRGEQFF TRBD2 TRBV7-2 NA TRBJ2-1
TGTGCCAGCAGCTTAGCGGTGGAAAAGCGGGGGGTTAGAGCCAACACAGATACGCAGTATTTT CASSLAVEKRGVRANTDTQYF TRBD2 TRBV7-2 NA TRBJ2-3
TGTGCCATCAGTGAGTCGACGGGCGAGCAGTACTTC CAISESTGEQYF NA TRBV10-3 NA TRBJ2-7
TGCAGCGTTGAAGGGACACCCGATGGCTACACCTTC CSVEGTPDGYTF NA TRBV29-1 NA TRBJ1-2
TGCGCCAGCAGCCAAGATGAGGCAGGGACTGGAAACACCATATATTTT CASSQDEAGTGNTIYF NA TRBV4-3 NA TRBJ1-3
TGTGCCAGCAGCCTTGGCTCAGGGGGTGTCTACGAGCAGTACTTC CASSLGSGGVYEQYF TRBD1 TRBV11-2 few TRBJ2-7
TGTGCCAGCAGCTCCGGACATGCCAGGGGAAACACCATATATTTT CASSSGHARGNTIYF NA TRBV7-2 NA TRBJ1-3
TGTGCCAGCAACGGACAGCGAGAGACCCAGTACTTC CASNGQRETQYF NA TRBV11-1 NA TRBJ2-5
TGTGCCAGCAGCTTAATCGGACAGGGGGACACCTACGAGCAGTACTTC CASSLIGQGDTYEQYF TRBD1 TRBV7-9 NA TRBJ2-7
TGTGCCAGCAGTGAACAGGGGGAGACCCAGTACTTC CASSEQGETQYF NA TRBV2 NA TRBJ2-5